The 27 T cell receptor beta chains given below trace back to one sample, sequenced in a study of OX40 agonist ivuxolimab in advanced cancers. Profiling relied on immunoSEQ multiplex PCR, and the TCRdb table lists in-frame clones only, not all of them. The sample has some 39,000 clones; 65% to 80% are singletons. The material was CD4+ or CD8+ T cells sorted from blood, obtained in a trial of the OX40 agonist ivuxolimab. All receptors derive from an adult with an advanced solid tumor such as melanoma, head and neck, liver or kidney cancer.

The chain combines TRBV7-6 with TRBJ2-5, with TRBD2 matching over 12 bases. Germline V lookup: CDR1 SGHVS, CDR2 FNYEAQ. With 1 base clipped from V and 0 bases from J, the junction kept 9 bases outside the gene matches. The CDR3 length is 19 residues. The CDR3 loop reads CASSLVQATSGGYQETQYF. CDR3 in DNA: TGTGCCAGCAGCTTAGTTCAGGCGACTAGCGGGGGCTACCAAGAGACCCAGTACTTC.

The chain couples TRBV6-5 to TRBJ1-4, with TRBD1 as a possible D gene (5 bases). The CDR3 loop spans 15 amino acids. Trimming cost V 6 bases and J 3 bases, with 14 bases left between them. Looked up from germline, CDR1 is MNHEY and CDR2 is SVGAGI. The CDR3 loop reads CASSAWGWANEKLFF. As DNA, the CDR3 is TGTGCCAGCAGCGCCTGGGGGTGGGCTAATGAAAAACTGTTTTTT.

The table lists this clone with a few counts. The V call is TRBV9, the J call TRBJ1-2; weak D call: TRBD1 (6 bases). Between the trimmed V and J ends, which lost 3 bases and 4 bases, there was a span of 22 bases. Germline loops: CDR1 SGDLS, CDR2 YYNGEE. The CDR3 is 17 residues long. For the CDR3, the DNA is TGTGCCAGCAGCGAACAGCGCGGGACAAAATTAGGCTATGGCTACACCTTC. Protein: CASSEQRGTKLGYGYTF.

The V call is TRBV2, the J call TRBJ1-1; 11 bases map to TRBD1. Trimming at V came to 7 bases and at J to 4 bases, leaving 2 bases not matched to a gene. The CDR3 is 13 amino acids. The germline gives CDR1 SNHLY, CDR2 FYNNEI. CDR3 sequence: CASTGTGGTEAFF. The DNA for the CDR3 is TGTGCCAGCACCGGGACAGGGGGCACTGAAGCTTTCTTT. The whole variable domain, remainder taken from reference TRBV2 and TRBJ1-1, is EPEVTQTPSHQVTQMGQEVILRCVPISNHLYFYWYRQILGQKVEFLVSFYNNEISEKSEIFDDQFSVERPDGSNFTLKIRSTKLEDSAMYFCASTGTGGTEAFFGQGTRLTVV.

The CDR3 DNA sequence: TGTGCCAGCAGCCTCGGACGGAGGTATGGCTACACCTTC. Translation gives CASSLGRRYGYTF. The chain has TRBV7-9 and TRBJ1-2; D unresolved. Trimming took off 5 bases at V and 5 bases at J, with 12 bases between the two ends. Germline-derived CDR1 and CDR2 are SEHNR and FQNEAQ (reference sequence). This CDR3 is built from 13 residues. The full variable domain, in which reference TRBV7-9 and TRBJ1-2 provide the parts outside the CDR3, is DTGVSQNPRHKITKRGQNVTFRCDPISEHNRLYWYRQTLGQGPEFLTYFQNEAQLEKSRLLSDRFSAERPKGSFSTLEIQRTEQGDSAMYLCASSLGRRYGYTFGSGTRLTVV.

The chain combines TRBV29-1 with TRBJ2-7, with TRBD1 matching over 10 bases. Germline-derived CDR1 and CDR2 are SQVTM and ANQGSEA. V was clipped by 5 bases and J by 1 base; unmatched bases: 5. CDR3 length: 14 amino acids. CDR3 in amino acids: CSVLWTGGSYEQYF. The DNA of the CDR3 is TGCAGCGTTCTCTGGACAGGGGGGTCCTACGAGCAGTACTTC.

This clone was observed a single time. This rearrangement joins TRBV5-4 to TRBJ2-7; tentative D call: TRBD2 (7 bases). Germline-derived CDR1 and CDR2 are SGHNT and YYREEE (reference sequence). The CDR3 is 16 amino acids. The germline V and J ends were trimmed by 4 bases and 5 bases, with 22 bases remaining between them. CDR3 nucleotide sequence: TGTGCCAGCAGCCCGGTAGTAGGGGGGGGCGGCCACGAGCAGTACTTC. Translation: CASSPVVGGGGHEQYF.

The rearrangement joins TRBV30 to TRBJ2-6; tentative D call: TRBD1 (5 bases). This CDR3 region has 15 residues. Trimming left V 0 bases short and J 0 bases short, with 6 bases between. The germline gives CDR1 GTSNPN, CDR2 SVGIG (reference sequence). CDR3 residues: CAWSVGHSGANVLTF. In DNA form, the CDR3 reads TGTGCCTGGAGTGTAGGACACTCTGGGGCCAACGTCCTGACTTTC.

Note on this clone: Other DNA sequences within the sample encode an identical CDR3. V is TRBV4-1 and J is TRBJ2-2; the D gene is possibly TRBD2 (6 bases). This CDR3 contains 17 residues. CDR1 MGHRA and CDR2 YSYEKL come from the germline V gene. Trimming left V 0 bases short and J 7 bases short, with 18 bases between. The CDR3 region has the DNA TGCGCCAGCAGCCAAGAGGTGGGGGGACCGGGGCGCGGGGAGCTGTTTTTT. Translated, it gives CASSQEVGGPGRGELFF.

This clone came up a few times. This rearrangement joins TRBV5-1 to TRBJ1-1, with 7 bases identical to TRBD1. Germline loops: CDR1 SGHRS, CDR2 YFSETQ. With 4 bases clipped from V and 5 bases from J, the junction kept 8 bases outside the gene matches. The CDR3 runs 14 residues. The CDR3 protein is CASSVTGVRTEAFF. The CDR3 DNA reads as TGCGCCAGCAGCGTAACAGGGGTACGGACTGAAGCTTTCTTT.

Concerning this clone: Relative to the germline gene, one junction end is altered; a read error may explain this. CDR3 in amino acids: CASSLDRGDSGNTTYF. Here the CDR3 DNA reads TGTGCCAGCAGCTTGGACAGGGGAGACTCTGGAAACACCACATATTTT. The gene calls are TRBV5-6 and TRBJ1-3, with 7 nucleotides matching TRBD1. Germline V gene sequence: CDR1 SGHDT, CDR2 YYEEEE. This CDR3 spans 16 amino acids.

V usage is TRBV13 and J usage is TRBJ1-4, with 9 positions matching TRBD1. Germline CDR1 reads PRHDT; CDR2 reads FYEKMQ (reference sequence). The CDR3 sequence is 15 residues long. V lost 6 bases and J lost 6; bases outside the gene matches: 8. The CDR3 DNA reads as TGTGCCAGCAGTCAGGGAACAGGGGGCGATGAAAAACTGTTTTTT. Amino acids: CASSQGTGGDEKLFF.

This sequence joins TRBV7-8 and TRBJ1-5; 7 nucleotides agree with TRBD1. This CDR3 is 15 amino acids long. Germline V gene lookup returns CDR1 SGHVS and CDR2 FQNEAQ. V was clipped by 5 bases and J by 5 bases; unmatched bases: 9. This CDR3 reads CASSRRQGRDQPQHF. The CDR3 coding sequence is TGTGCCAGCAGCCGACGACAGGGAAGGGATCAGCCCCAGCATTTT.

This chain joins TRBV5-6 and TRBJ1-6; D gene uncertain. V was trimmed by 1 base and J by 10 bases, leaving 15 bases between them. Germline loops: CDR1 SGHDT, CDR2 YYEEEE. The CDR3 contains 15 residues. The CDR3 is CASSLSEGSWSPLHF. Written as DNA, the CDR3 is TGTGCCAGCAGCTTGAGTGAAGGGAGCTGGTCACCCCTCCACTTT.

This clone has a single count. The chain joins TRBV19 to TRBJ2-3, with TRBD1 as a possible D gene (6 bases). The CDR3 has 13 amino acids. Between the trimmed V and J ends, which lost 4 bases and 12 bases, there was a span of 17 bases. Germline lookup yields CDR1 LNHDA and CDR2 SQIVND (reference sequence). The CDR3 spells CASSSWDTRYQYF. The CDR3 coding sequence is TGTGCCAGTAGTAGCTGGGACACCCGGTATCAGTATTTT.

The genes are TRBV10-3 and TRBJ1-4; D might be TRBD1 (6 bases). The CDR3 sequence is 13 residues long. With 10 bases removed from V and 6 bases from J, the gap between germline ends came to 15 bases. Per germline, CDR1 ENHRY and CDR2 SYGVKD. CDR3 in amino acids: CATMAGADEKLFF. In DNA form, the CDR3 reads TGTGCCACGATGGCAGGGGCGGATGAAAAACTGTTTTTT.

V usage is TRBV5-4 and J usage is TRBJ1-2; 8 nucleotides agree with TRBD1. V dropped 4 bases and J dropped 0; count of bases not matched to a gene: 5. CDR3 length equals 15 residues. Germline V gene lookup returns CDR1 SGHNT and CDR2 YYREEE (reference sequence). The CDR3 region is CASSKGTGTNYGYTF. The CDR3 DNA reads TGTGCCAGCAGCAAAGGGACAGGTACTAACTATGGCTACACCTTC.

This sequence joins TRBV7-9 and TRBJ2-7; D possibly corresponds to TRBD1 (6 bases). Deletions cut 8 bases from V and 2 bases from J, with 13 bases between. This CDR3 comprises 13 residues. Per germline, CDR1 SEHNR and CDR2 FQNEAQ (reference sequence). CDR3 nucleotide sequence: TGTGCCAGCGCCTATAGGGGGACCTACGAGCAGTACTTC. Translated, it gives CASAYRGTYEQYF.

The chain links TRBV15 to TRBJ1-2; D remains ambiguous. The CDR3 sequence is 12 residues long. Germline CDR1 is LNHNV and CDR2 is YYDKDF (reference sequence). With 4 bases removed from V and 8 bases from J, the gap between germline ends came to 11 bases. The chain's CDR3 is CATSISGRGYTF. The CDR3 DNA reads as TGTGCCACCAGCATATCCGGGCGCGGCTACACCTTC. Variable domain in full (rest from reference TRBV15 and TRBJ1-2): DAMVIQNPRYQVTQFGKPVTLSCSQTLNHNVMYWYQQKSSQAPKLLFHYYDKDFNNEADTPDNFQSRRPNTSFCFLDIRSPGLGDTAMYLCATSISGRGYTFGSGTRLTVV.

The chain uses TRBV6-5 and TRBJ1-6; tentatively, D is TRBD1 (6 bases). CDR1 is MNHEY, CDR2 SVGAGI, per germline. V lost 4 bases and J lost 2, with 9 bases in between. The CDR3 has 15 amino acids. DNA for the CDR3: TGTGCCAGCAGTTTAGGGGGGGCCTATAATTCACCCCTCCACTTT. This sequence encodes CASSLGGAYNSPLHF.

In DNA, the CDR3 is TGTGCCAGCAGTTTATCCCAAGGGACAGGGGGTAGGTCGGGGTCACCCCTCCACTTT. As protein: CASSLSQGTGGRSGSPLHF. This chain links TRBV27 with TRBJ1-6; 11 nucleotides line up with TRBD1. The CDR3 contains 19 residues. Germline CDR1 and CDR2: MNHEY and SMNVEV (reference sequence). The trim removed 0 bases at V and 10 bases at J, leaving 14 bases unmatched.

J is TRBJ2-3 and V is TRBV7-9; D not resolved. This CDR3 contains 12 residues. The germline V and J ends were trimmed by 4 bases and 8 bases, with 10 bases remaining between them. The germline gives CDR1 SEHNR, CDR2 FQNEAQ (reference sequence). CDR3 nucleotides: TGTGCCAGCAGCTCTGGATCCCGTACGCAGTATTTT. Residues: CASSSGSRTQYF.

DNA of the CDR3: TGTGCCAGCAGCTTTTCCAAGCCTCGCAATGAAAAACTGTTTTTT. Protein: CASSFSKPRNEKLFF. This chain links TRBV7-4 with TRBJ1-4; D is unresolved. V was shortened by 3 bases and J by 5 bases, with 13 bases between the two germline ends. Germline CDR1 is SGHVT and CDR2 is SQSDAQ. The CDR3 extends over 15 amino acids.

The chain combines TRBV6-5 with TRBJ2-5; 11 bases match TRBD1. The CDR3 sequence is 15 residues long. CDR1 is MNHEY and CDR2 is SVGAGI in the germline V gene. The junction had 8 bases not matched to a gene; V was cut back by 7 bases and J by 4 bases. As DNA, the CDR3 is TGTGCCAGCACCGGGGACAGGGGGGTTATAGAGACCCAGTACTTC. This translates into CASTGDRGVIETQYF.

The sample holds a few counts of this clone. The rearrangement links TRBV11-3 to TRBJ2-2, with TRBD1 matching 7 bases. CDR1 SGHNT and CDR2 YENEEA come from the germline V gene. V gave up 1 base and J gave up 3 bases; unmatched junction bases: 5. This CDR3 region has 16 residues. DNA of the CDR3: TGTGCCAGCAGCTTAGGACCGACAGGGTACACCGGGGAGCTGTTTTTT. Translation: CASSLGPTGYTGELFF.

The V call is TRBV27, the J call TRBJ1-1; a weak D match, TRBD1 (6 bases). The CDR3 spans 15 residues. Germline values: CDR1 MNHEY, CDR2 SMNVEV (reference sequence). The V gene lost 5 bases and the J gene lost 1 base, with 14 bases spanning the gap. Written as DNA, the CDR3 is TGTGCCAGCAGTCCCGGCCGCAGGGGGAACACTGAAGCTTTCTTT. Its translation is CASSPGRRGNTEAFF.

The genes are TRBV30 and TRBJ1-1; the D gene is possibly TRBD1 (5 bases). The ends were cut back, 5 bases at V and 5 bases at J, with 12 bases in the middle. From germline, CDR1 is GTSNPN and CDR2 SVGIG (reference sequence). CDR3 length: 12 residues. This CDR3 is CAWHRGRTEAFF. Here the CDR3 DNA reads TGTGCCTGGCATAGGGGTCGGACTGAAGCTTTCTTT.